This T cell receptor (beta chain) was captured by sequencing in a study of shared clonotypes between healthy human individuals. CD8 cells regarded as naive lacked CD45RO, were positively chosen for CCR7, and omitted terminally differentiated effector memory CD45RA+ cells. Sequencing was performed with immunoSEQ multiplex PCR; in TCRdb, only in-frame clones are kept and a portion is missing. The data contain about 580,000 clones, about 98% of them singletons. The CDR3 has 17 residues. Germline CDR1 is LGHNT and CDR2 is FRNRAP. With 2 bases clipped from V and 4 bases from J, the junction kept 13 bases outside the gene matches.

Sequenced: naive CD8+ T cells sorted from blood. This TCR came from a man aged 30 to 39 in good health. The chain uses TRBV12-5 and TRBJ1-2; 7 bases fit TRBD1. CDR3 DNA: TGTGCTAGTGGTTTGCACGAGAACGACAGGGTGGGCTATGGCTACACCTTC. It is translated as CASGLHENDRVGYGYTF.